Listed below are T cell receptor beta chains from one sample, sequenced in a study of shared T cell receptors in the human thymus. TCRdb's table, derived via immunoSEQ multiplex PCR, lists solely in-frame clones and lacks some. The sample has about 660,000 clones; approximately 87% are singletons. This sample was shared with a second study, whose subject was human thymus T cells.

Input material: thymocytes. These receptors were obtained from a boy younger than two with a congenital heart defect. Both conserved end residues are trimmed from each CDR3. Each record gives: J gene, V gene, CDR3 protein.

j_call: TRBJ2-1
v_call: TRBV5-1
cdr3_aa: ASSLEFRARETYNEQF

j_call: TRBJ2-5
v_call: TRBV28
cdr3_aa: ASSLPPTSGSEETQY

j_call: TRBJ2-2
v_call: TRBV6-5
cdr3_aa: ASSSALGSNTGELF

j_call: TRBJ2-5
v_call: TRBV4-1
cdr3_aa: ASSPLLGGYQETQY

j_call: TRBJ2-5
v_call: TRBV5-4
cdr3_aa: ASSMGLAGGPQETQY

j_call: TRBJ2-3
v_call: TRBV29-1
cdr3_aa: SVEPTGGTDTQY

j_call: TRBJ2-3
v_call: TRBV9
cdr3_aa: ASKIAGGPQDTQY

j_call: TRBJ2-2
v_call: TRBV4-3
cdr3_aa: ASSLRLAGYPGELF

j_call: TRBJ2-7
v_call: TRBV14
cdr3_aa: ASSRLGPGQAGDYEQY

j_call: TRBJ2-2
v_call: TRBV2
cdr3_aa: ASRGGLAGNTGELF

j_call: TRBJ2-7
v_call: TRBV27
cdr3_aa: ASSRGLAGYNEQY

j_call: TRBJ2-2
v_call: TRBV4-3
cdr3_aa: ASSPWTTALGELF

j_call: TRBJ2-3
v_call: TRBV4-2
cdr3_aa: ASSHHTTSGRKSEDTQY

j_call: TRBJ1-3
v_call: TRBV2
cdr3_aa: ASSLGDRGPRAGNTIY

j_call: TRBJ2-1
v_call: TRBV7-6
cdr3_aa: ASSLAGTRTNEQF

j_call: TRBJ1-5
v_call: TRBV4-1
cdr3_aa: ASSQVARWQGAQPQH

j_call: TRBJ2-7
v_call: TRBV5-4
cdr3_aa: ASSLARLAAPSYEQY